These 21 T cell receptor beta chains originate from one sample sequenced in a study of blood T cell repertoires in COVID-19. Sequencing used immunoSEQ multiplex PCR; TCRdb keeps in-frame clones, though not all of them. The table lists about 40,000 clones, about 88% of them singletons. Source material: peripheral blood. The origin of the receptors is a man aged 55-75 years with active COVID-19.

The rearrangement links TRBV18 to TRBJ1-3, with D tentatively TRBD1 (6 bases). The CDR3 loop spans 16 amino acids. V lost 0 bases to trimming and J lost 0 bases, with 9 bases between them. In germline, CDR1 is KGHSH, CDR2 LQKENI. This CDR3 is CASSPPGQSSGNTIYF. In nucleotides, the CDR3 is TGTGCCAGCTCACCACCCGGACAGTCCTCTGGAAACACCATATATTTT. The full variable domain, with the rest looked up from reference TRBV18 and TRBJ1-3, is NAGVMQNPRHLVRRRGQEARLRCSPMKGHSHVYWYRQLPEEGLKFMVYLQKENIIDESGMPKERFSAEFPKEGPSILRIQQVVRGDSAAYFCASSPPGQSSGNTIYFGEGSWLTVV.

This chain links TRBV9 with TRBJ2-7; TRBD2 agrees at 7 bases. Germline loops: CDR1 SGDLS, CDR2 YYNGEE. J lost 3 bases, V lost 1 base, and 7 bases had no gene match. The CDR3 totals 15 residues. The CDR3 nucleotides are TGTGCCAGCAGCGTATCTGCTAGCGGAAACTACGAGCAGTACTTC. This codes for CASSVSASGNYEQYF.

This rearrangement joins TRBV7-9 to TRBJ2-2; D may be TRBD2 (5 bases). V shed 6 bases and J shed 1 base, with 12 bases lying between them. The CDR3 has 15 amino acids. From germline, CDR1 is SEHNR and CDR2 FQNEAQ (reference sequence). CDR3 bases: TGTGCCAGCAGTGAGAGCGGACTGAACACCGGGGAGCTGTTTTTT. It is translated as CASSESGLNTGELFF.

The chain couples TRBV28 to TRBJ1-6; D perhaps matches TRBD1 (5 bases). The CDR3 loop spans 15 amino acids. Trimming removed 0 bases at V and 7 bases at J, with 10 bases between. Germline loops: CDR1 MDHEN, CDR2 SYDVKM. CDR3 sequence (DNA): TGTGCCAGCAGTTTATGGGGGGGAGGCAATTCACCCCTCCACTTT. This gives the protein CASSLWGGGNSPLHF.

V usage is TRBV2 and J usage is TRBJ2-5; 7 positions match TRBD1. Germline CDR1 reads SNHLY; CDR2 reads FYNNEI. V gave up 10 bases and J gave up 2 bases; unmatched junction bases: 10. The CDR3 runs 14 residues. The CDR3 reads CATSFGQEQETQYF. Here the CDR3 DNA reads TGTGCCACTTCGTTCGGACAGGAGCAAGAGACCCAGTACTTC. Based on the CDR3 plus reference TRBV2 and TRBJ2-5, the full variable domain is EPEVTQTPSHQVTQMGQEVILRCVPISNHLYFYWYRQILGQKVEFLVSFYNNEISEKSEIFDDQFSVERPDGSNFTLKIRSTKLEDSAMYFCATSFGQEQETQYFGPGTRLLVL.

The CDR3 loop reads CASSSIAGGVYEQYF. The CDR3 bases are TGCGCCAGCAGTTCCATAGCGGGGGGAGTTTACGAGCAGTACTTC. This rearrangement joins TRBV4-1 to TRBJ2-7; 10 bases match TRBD2. The germline V gene encodes CDR1 MGHRA and CDR2 YSYEKL. CDR3 length: 15 residues. Trimming removed 6 bases from V and 4 bases from J; junction bases left unmatched: 9.

V usage is TRBV29-1 and J usage is TRBJ2-7; TRBD1 matches 7 bases. J gave up 5 bases and V 2 bases, and 6 bases lay outside the gene matches. From germline, CDR1 is SQVTM and CDR2 ANQGSEA. The CDR3 is made up of 13 amino acids. CDR3 in amino acids: CSVENRGSNEQYF. The CDR3 DNA reads as TGCAGCGTTGAAAACAGGGGTTCCAACGAGCAGTACTTC.

The chain carries TRBV4-2 and TRBJ2-3; TRBD2 agrees at 9 bases. Unmatched junction bases numbered 9, after V lost 1 base and J lost 4 bases. The length of the CDR3 is 17 residues. The germline V gene encodes CDR1 LGHNA and CDR2 YNFKEQ. This CDR3 is CASSQVVSGSEADTQYF. The CDR3 DNA reads as TGTGCCAGCAGCCAAGTGGTTAGCGGGAGCGAAGCAGATACGCAGTATTTT.

This sequence joins TRBV6-5 and TRBJ2-3, with 8 bases fitting TRBD1. Germline trimming cut 8 bases from V and 2 bases from J; bases unmatched to any gene: 6. CDR1 is MNHEY and CDR2 is SVGAGI in the germline V gene. The CDR3 is 14 residues long. CDR3 nucleotide sequence: TGTGCCAGCGGGACAGGCGCCGTCACAGATACGCAGTATTTT. This sequence encodes CASGTGAVTDTQYF.

This chain uses TRBV6-2 or TRBV6-3 with TRBJ2-7; 12 bases align to TRBD2. With 4 bases clipped from V and 3 bases from J, the junction kept 4 bases outside the gene matches. The CDR3 consists of 15 residues. Germline V CDR1 and CDR2: MNHEY, SVGEGT. DNA of the CDR3: TGTGCCAGCAGTTCCCCTAGCGGGGGGGGCTACGAGCAGTACTTC. Translating gives CASSSPSGGGYEQYF.

This chain connects TRBV19 to TRBJ2-7; D may be TRBD1 (5 bases). Trimming stripped 3 bases from V and 6 bases from J, with 18 bases between. Germline values: CDR1 LNHDA, CDR2 SQIVND (reference sequence). CDR3 length equals 15 residues. The CDR3, as DNA: TGTGCCAGTAGTATCAGGGATGGAATACCGGCCGAGCAGTACTTC. Protein sequence: CASSIRDGIPAEQYF.

The chain combines TRBV28 with TRBJ2-7, with D perhaps TRBD1 (6 bases). The CDR3 is 15 amino acids. The V end lost 6 bases, the J end lost 1 base, and 16 bases lay between the germline ends. Germline V CDR1 and CDR2: MDHEN, SYDVKM. The CDR3 DNA follows: TGTGCCAGCAGGCAGGGGCGCGAGTGGTCCTACGAGCAGTACTTC. This translates into CASRQGREWSYEQYF.

The rearrangement uses TRBV19 and TRBJ1-2, with TRBD1 matching 7 bases. This CDR3 has 16 residues. J was trimmed by 7 bases and V by 4 bases; bases with no gene match: 15. Germline lookup yields CDR1 LNHDA and CDR2 SQIVND (reference sequence). The CDR3 loop reads CASSTTLDRSGRGYTF. CDR3 sequence (DNA): TGTGCCAGTAGTACCACTCTGGACAGGAGCGGCCGTGGCTACACCTTC.

The chain employs TRBV6-5 and TRBJ1-3; D gene ambiguous. CDR3 length: 15 residues. V lost 5 bases and J lost 0, with 11 bases in between. Germline CDR1 and CDR2: MNHEY and SVGAGI. The CDR3 DNA reads as TGTGCCAGCAGTACAGCAGGAAGCTCTGGAAACACCATATATTTT. It encodes CASSTAGSSGNTIYF.

The genes are TRBV5-1 and TRBJ2-7; TRBD1 agrees at 10 bases. This CDR3 has 13 amino acids. Germline V gene sequence: CDR1 SGHRS, CDR2 YFSETQ. The trim removed 4 bases at V and 6 bases at J, leaving 4 bases unmatched. The CDR3 is CASSLGQGLEQYF. The CDR3 nucleotides read TGCGCCAGCAGCCTGGGACAGGGGCTCGAGCAGTACTTC.

V and J are TRBV29-1 and TRBJ1-3; unclear D gene. The CDR3 totals 14 residues. The germline V gene encodes CDR1 SQVTM and CDR2 ANQGSEA. Trimming stripped 3 bases from V and 0 bases from J, with 9 bases between. DNA of the CDR3: TGCAGCGTTGATGGTCAGTTCTCTGGAAACACCATATATTTT. Protein product: CSVDGQFSGNTIYF.

The chain links TRBV10-3 to TRBJ1-1; a weak D match, TRBD1 (6 bases). CDR1 is ENHRY, CDR2 SYGVKD, per germline. The CDR3 covers 17 residues. Trimming stripped 0 bases from V and 2 bases from J, with 16 bases between. The CDR3 DNA is TGTGCCATCAGTGAGTCGTTGCAGGGGATCTTTAACACTGAAGCTTTCTTT. This gives the protein CAISESLQGIFNTEAFF.

In its sample, this clone was seen once. The chain employs TRBV5-1 and TRBJ2-7; D not resolved. This CDR3 has 17 residues. Germline V gene sequence: CDR1 SGHRS, CDR2 YFSETQ. V lost 4 bases to trimming and J lost 2 bases, with 22 bases between them. This chain's CDR3 is CASSPHNNPQTPYEQYF. In DNA form, the CDR3 reads TGCGCCAGCAGCCCTCATAATAATCCACAGACCCCCTACGAGCAGTACTTC. The variable domain in full, completed from reference TRBV5-1 and TRBJ2-7, reads KAGVTQTPRYLIKTRGQQVTLSCSPISGHRSVSWYQQTPGQGLQFLFEYFSETQRNKGNFPGRFSGRQFSNSRSEMNVSTLELGDSALYLCASSPHNNPQTPYEQYFGPGTRLTVT.

This clone showed up just once. The chain uses TRBV5-4 and TRBJ1-2; 11 bases map to TRBD1. CDR1 and CDR2 from the germline V gene are SGHNT and YYREEE (reference sequence). This CDR3 is built from 14 residues. J lost 2 bases, V lost 3 bases, and 0 bases had no gene match. The CDR3 nucleotides are TGTGCCAGCAGCTGGGACAGGGGGAACTATGGCTACACCTTC. It is translated as CASSWDRGNYGYTF.

The chain joins TRBV19 to TRBJ1-2, with 8 positions matching TRBD1. V lost 3 bases, J lost 6 bases, and 9 bases stayed unmatched. CDR3 length: 15 amino acids. Looked up from germline, CDR1 is LNHDA and CDR2 is SQIVND (reference sequence). The CDR3: CASSMEDRGGNGYTF. The CDR3 DNA sequence: TGTGCCAGTAGTATGGAAGACAGGGGTGGTAATGGCTACACCTTC.

The J gene is TRBJ2-3, the V gene TRBV19; TRBD1 agrees at 7 bases. This CDR3 is built from 15 residues. Trimming at V came to 5 bases and at J to 3 bases, leaving 8 bases not matched to a gene. Germline CDR1 reads LNHDA; CDR2 reads SQIVND (reference sequence). The CDR3 DNA follows: TGTGCCAGTAGTGGGGGACAGTTTCTTACAGATACGCAGTATTTT. Residues: CASSGGQFLTDTQYF.